These 20 T cell receptor beta chains were all obtained from the same sample, sequenced in a study of T cell responses to AZD1222 COVID-19 vaccine. The table came from immunoSEQ multiplex PCR; TCRdb's copy has only in-frame clones and leaves some out. The data contain fewer than 100,000 clones, around nine tenths of them seen just once; the ten biggest clones take up more than 9%. The sample here was peripheral blood, taken 28 days after the second AZD1222 dose. The source of these receptors is an adult who received the AZD1222 COVID-19 vaccine.

The gene calls are TRBV12-3 or TRBV12-4 and TRBJ1-5; 7 nucleotides line up with TRBD1. V shed 6 bases and J 11 bases; nucleotides not matched to a gene: 7. The CDR3 consists of 12 residues. CDR3: CASSQQGRSQHF. The CDR3 DNA follows: TGTGCCAGCAGCCAACAGGGGCGATCCCAGCATTTT.

The chain carries TRBV5-1 and TRBJ1-4, with TRBD1 as a possible D gene (5 bases). Germline V gene sequence: CDR1 SGHRS, CDR2 YFSETQ. V lost 0 bases and J lost 5, with 5 bases in between. The CDR3 contains 13 residues. In nucleotides, the CDR3 is TGCGCCAGCAGCTTGGAGGGGAATGAAAAACTGTTTTTT. Protein: CASSLEGNEKLFF.

The chain links TRBV19 to TRBJ2-1; no clear D. CDR1 and CDR2 (germline): LNHDA, SQIVND (reference sequence). The CDR3 length is 16 residues. Trimming pared 4 bases from V and 6 bases from J, leaving 19 bases between. In nucleotides, the CDR3 is TGTGCCAGTAGTAATTTGGGTTTTTCTCCGGGCAATGAGCAGTTCTTC. This translates into CASSNLGFSPGNEQFF.

This rearrangement joins TRBV3-1 (or the pseudogene TRBV3-2) to TRBJ2-1; D gene ambiguous. The V and J ends lost 5 bases and 9 bases respectively, with 8 bases between them. There are 11 residues in the CDR3. CDR1 LGHDT and CDR2 YNNKEL come from the germline V gene (reference sequence). This CDR3 reads CASSIRGEQFF. CDR3 coding DNA: TGTGCCAGCAGCATTCGTGGTGAGCAGTTCTTC.

The J gene is TRBJ2-7, the V gene TRBV11-3, with 8 bases that match TRBD1. The CDR3 spans 13 residues. Germline trimming cut 10 bases from V and 0 bases from J; bases unmatched to any gene: 5. The germline V gene encodes CDR1 SGHNT and CDR2 YENEEA. In DNA, the CDR3 is TGTGCCACTGACAGGGGCAACTCCTACGAGCAGTACTTC. Its protein product is CATDRGNSYEQYF.

The chain is built from TRBV19 and TRBJ1-5; no reliable D call. CDR3 length equals 14 residues. Germline V gene sequence: CDR1 LNHDA, CDR2 SQIVND (reference sequence). Deletions cut 6 bases from V and 5 bases from J, with 14 bases between. The CDR3 sequence: CASRFEGRDQPQHF. CDR3 bases: TGTGCCAGTAGATTCGAAGGGAGGGATCAGCCCCAGCATTTT.

This clone showed up just a few times. The rearrangement uses TRBV10-3 and TRBJ1-1; TRBD1 is a possible D gene (5 bases). The CDR3 extends over 15 amino acids. The germline V and J ends were trimmed by 7 bases and 3 bases, with 18 bases remaining between them. Germline V gene data show CDR1 as ENHRY and CDR2 as SYGVKD. Here the CDR3 reads CAITGSGGQDTEAFF. The CDR3 bases are TGTGCCATCACCGGCTCGGGGGGTCAGGACACTGAAGCTTTCTTT.

The chain couples TRBV19 to TRBJ2-1, with a possible D match to TRBD2 (6 bases). The CDR3 is made up of 18 amino acids. The ends were cut back, 3 bases at V and 4 bases at J, with 22 bases in the middle. The germline V gene has CDR1 LNHDA and CDR2 SQIVND (reference sequence). The CDR3 loop reads CASSITGGSARVYNEQFF. The CDR3 DNA is TGTGCCAGTAGTATTACCGGGGGTTCCGCAAGGGTGTACAATGAGCAGTTCTTC.

The rearrangement links TRBV19 to TRBJ2-2; the D gene could be TRBD1 or TRBD2 (5 bases each). Trimming took 5 bases from V and 6 from J, leaving 22 bases between them. The CDR3 is 17 residues long. CDR1 and CDR2 (germline): LNHDA, SQIVND (reference sequence). The CDR3 region has the DNA TGTGCCAGTAGTGCCCGGGACGGTGGCCTGGGCGCCGGGGAGCTGTTTTTT. Protein: CASSARDGGLGAGELFF.

V gene TRBV4-1 combines with J gene TRBJ1-1; D perhaps matches TRBD1 (5 bases). Germline V CDR1 and CDR2: MGHRA, YSYEKL. V gave up 6 bases and J gave up 8 bases, with 16 bases separating them. CDR3 size: 13 residues. The CDR3 sequence is CASSRVGVGEAFF. For the CDR3, the DNA is TGCGCCAGCAGTCGCGTGGGGGTGGGAGAAGCTTTCTTT.

This clone has a single count. The V gene is TRBV7-2, the J gene TRBJ1-2; D is possibly TRBD1 (5 bases). Germline V CDR1 and CDR2: SGHTA, FQGNSA. CDR3 length equals 16 residues. With 1 base removed from V and 6 bases from J, the gap between germline ends came to 18 bases. CDR3 loop: CASSLEGWAGSDGYTF. CDR3 DNA sequence: TGTGCCAGCAGCTTAGAGGGATGGGCAGGGTCGGATGGCTACACCTTC.

The chain carries TRBV29-1 and TRBJ1-1; D possibly corresponds to TRBD1 (6 bases). V gave up 4 bases and J gave up 6 bases, with 21 bases separating them. Germline V gives CDR1 SQVTM, CDR2 ANQGSEA. The CDR3 has 15 amino acids. CDR3 coding DNA: TGCAGCGTTGGGGGACAAATGGGGGCCGTTTCTGAAGCTTTCTTT. Translated: CSVGGQMGAVSEAFF.

DNA of the CDR3: TGTGCCAGCAGCGAGGCTCAGGACGGCTACACCGGGGAGCTGTTTTTT. It specifies CASSEAQDGYTGELFF. The chain joins TRBV9 to TRBJ2-2; D is unresolved. Trimming pared 3 bases from V and 3 bases from J, leaving 15 bases between. The germline V gene has CDR1 SGDLS and CDR2 YYNGEE. The CDR3 is 16 residues long.

The genes are TRBV3-1 (or the pseudogene TRBV3-2) and TRBJ2-5; no clear D gene. Germline lookup yields CDR1 LGHDT and CDR2 YNNKEL (reference sequence). This CDR3 contains 12 residues. The ends were cut back, 2 bases at V and 4 bases at J, with 5 bases in the middle. The chain's CDR3 is CASSQFLETQYF. CDR3 DNA sequence: TGTGCCAGCAGCCAATTTCTAGAGACCCAGTACTTC.

The V call is TRBV24-1, the J call TRBJ2-7; 9 bases align to TRBD1. With V trimmed by 1 base and J by 5 bases, 8 bases remained unmatched. The CDR3 runs 16 residues. Germline V gives CDR1 KGHDR, CDR2 SFDVKD. This CDR3 reads CATSDFTGTGSHEQYF. The CDR3 DNA reads as TGTGCCACCAGTGATTTTACGGGGACAGGGTCCCACGAGCAGTACTTC.

The V gene is TRBV28, the J gene TRBJ1-2, with D tentatively TRBD1 (5 bases). The CDR3 loop spans 16 amino acids. Per germline, CDR1 MDHEN and CDR2 SYDVKM. The germline V and J ends were trimmed by 2 bases and 5 bases, with 18 bases remaining between them. CDR3 coding DNA: TGTGCCAGCAGTTTAGTCGGGACCACGGCGGATTATGGCTACACCTTC. Translated: CASSLVGTTADYGYTF.

V gene TRBV6-5 combines with J gene TRBJ2-7; perhaps TRBD2 as D (5 bases). The CDR3 length is 15 residues. Germline CDR1 and CDR2: MNHEY and SVGAGI. V was trimmed by 8 bases and J by 3 bases, leaving 20 bases between them. CDR3 nucleotides: TGTGCCAGCCGCCATCCGGGCCGGGGATTCTACGAGCAGTACTTC. Protein: CASRHPGRGFYEQYF.

The chain uses TRBV7-3 and TRBJ1-2; D unclear. The CDR3 is 12 residues long. The germline V gene has CDR1 SGHTA and CDR2 FQGTGA. V dropped 6 bases and J dropped 4 bases, with 9 bases sitting between them. The CDR3 loop reads CASSPDGYGYTF. In DNA form, the CDR3 reads TGTGCCAGCAGTCCGGACGGCTATGGCTACACCTTC. Supplemented by reference TRBV7-3 and TRBJ1-2, the full variable domain reads GAGVSQTPSNKVTEKGKYVELRCDPISGHTALYWYRQSLGQGPEFLIYFQGTGAADDSGLPNDRFFAVRPEGSVSTLKIQRTERGDSAVYLCASSPDGYGYTFGSGTRLTVV.

V usage is TRBV11-3 and J usage is TRBJ1-6, with a tentative D call TRBD1 (6 bases). V was clipped by 1 base and J by 0 bases, with 16 bases between them. The germline gives CDR1 SGHNT, CDR2 YENEEA. The CDR3 contains 19 residues. This CDR3 is CASSLGLRGPSSYNSPLHF. In nucleotides, the CDR3 is TGTGCCAGCAGCTTAGGTCTCAGGGGCCCAAGCTCCTATAATTCACCCCTCCACTTT.

The CDR3 bases are TGTGCCAGCAGCAAAGTACAGGGTGGAGGAGAGACCCAGTACTTC. Translated: CASSKVQGGGETQYF. The gene calls are TRBV7-9 and TRBJ2-5, with D possibly being TRBD1 (6 bases). Germline loops: CDR1 SEHNR, CDR2 FQNEAQ (reference sequence). There are 15 residues in the CDR3. Trimming shortened V by 5 bases and J by 4 bases, and 17 bases separated the two germline ends.